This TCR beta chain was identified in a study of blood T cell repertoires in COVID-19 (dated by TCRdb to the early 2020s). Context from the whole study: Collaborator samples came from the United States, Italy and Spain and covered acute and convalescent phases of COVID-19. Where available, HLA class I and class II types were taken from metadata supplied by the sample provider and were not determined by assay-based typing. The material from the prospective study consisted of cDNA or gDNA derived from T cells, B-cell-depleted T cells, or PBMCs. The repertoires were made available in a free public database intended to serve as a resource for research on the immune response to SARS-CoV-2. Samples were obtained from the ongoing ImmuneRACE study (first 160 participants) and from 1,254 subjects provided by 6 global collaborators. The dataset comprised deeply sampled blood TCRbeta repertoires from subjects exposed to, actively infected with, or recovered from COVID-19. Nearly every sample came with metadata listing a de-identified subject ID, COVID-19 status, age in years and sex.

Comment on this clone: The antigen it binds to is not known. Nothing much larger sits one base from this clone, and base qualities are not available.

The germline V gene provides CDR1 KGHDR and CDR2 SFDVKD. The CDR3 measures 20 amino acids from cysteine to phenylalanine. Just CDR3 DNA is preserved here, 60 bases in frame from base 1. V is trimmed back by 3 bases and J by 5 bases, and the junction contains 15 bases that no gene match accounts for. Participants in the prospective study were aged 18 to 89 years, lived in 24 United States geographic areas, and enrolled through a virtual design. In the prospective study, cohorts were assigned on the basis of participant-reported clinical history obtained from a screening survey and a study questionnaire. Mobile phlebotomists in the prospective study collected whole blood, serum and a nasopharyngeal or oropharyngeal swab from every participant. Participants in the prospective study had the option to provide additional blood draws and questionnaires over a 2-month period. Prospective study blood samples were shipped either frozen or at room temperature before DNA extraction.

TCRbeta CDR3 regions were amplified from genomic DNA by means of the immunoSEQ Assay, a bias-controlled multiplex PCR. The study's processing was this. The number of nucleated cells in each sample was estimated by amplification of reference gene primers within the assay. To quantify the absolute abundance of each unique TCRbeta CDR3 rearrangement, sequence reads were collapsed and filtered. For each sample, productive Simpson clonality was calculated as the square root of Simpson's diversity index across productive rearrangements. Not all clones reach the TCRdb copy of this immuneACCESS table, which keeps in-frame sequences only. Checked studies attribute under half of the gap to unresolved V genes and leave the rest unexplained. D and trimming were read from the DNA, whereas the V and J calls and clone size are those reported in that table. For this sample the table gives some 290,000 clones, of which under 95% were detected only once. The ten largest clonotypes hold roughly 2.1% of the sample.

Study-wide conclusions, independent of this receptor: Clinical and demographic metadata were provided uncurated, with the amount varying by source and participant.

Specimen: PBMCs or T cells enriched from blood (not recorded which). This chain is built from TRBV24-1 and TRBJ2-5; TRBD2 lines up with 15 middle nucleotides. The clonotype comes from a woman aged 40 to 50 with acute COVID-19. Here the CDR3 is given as CATSDPPGLAGGLDRETQYF. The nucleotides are TGTGCCACCAGTGATCCACCGGGACTAGCGGGAGGCTTGGATAGGGAGACCCAGTACTTC.